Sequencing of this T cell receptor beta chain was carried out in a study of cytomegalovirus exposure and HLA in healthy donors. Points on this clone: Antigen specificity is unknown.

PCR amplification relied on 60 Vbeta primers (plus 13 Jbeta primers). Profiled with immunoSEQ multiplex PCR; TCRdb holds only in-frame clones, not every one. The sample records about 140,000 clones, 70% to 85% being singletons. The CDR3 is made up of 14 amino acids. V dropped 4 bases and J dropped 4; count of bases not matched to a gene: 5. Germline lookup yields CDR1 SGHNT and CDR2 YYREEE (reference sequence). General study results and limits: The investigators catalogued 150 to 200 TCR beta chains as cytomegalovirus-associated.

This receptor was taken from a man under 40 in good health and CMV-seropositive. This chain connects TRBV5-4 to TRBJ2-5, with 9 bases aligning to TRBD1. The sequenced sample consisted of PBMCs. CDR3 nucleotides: TGTGCCAGCAGCCTACAGGGGGCGGGAGAGACCCAGTACTTC. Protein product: CASSLQGAGETQYF. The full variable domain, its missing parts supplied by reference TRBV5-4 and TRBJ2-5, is ETGVTQSPTHLIKTRGQQVTLRCSSQSGHNTVSWYQQALGQGPQFIFQYYREEENGRGNFPPRFSGLQFPNYSSELNVNALELDDSALYLCASSLQGAGETQYFGPGTRLLVL.